This TCR beta chain was sequenced during a study of T cell changes during pregnancy in multiple sclerosis. Here immunoSEQ multiplex PCR was the method, and the copy in TCRdb shows in-frame clones only, minus some. The table shows about 89,000 clones, with roughly nine tenths occurring only once. The length of the CDR3 is 14 residues. The germline V gene has CDR1 MDHEN and CDR2 SYDVKM. V lost 6 bases, J lost 4 bases, and 6 bases stayed unmatched. The J gene is TRBJ1-2, the V gene TRBV28, with 9 bases that match TRBD1. Source: peripheral blood, taken after pregnancy. The sequence came from a female donor in good health, enrolled as a control in a pregnancy study. The CDR3 DNA sequence: TGTGCCAGCAGCCCAGACAGGGGGAGCTATGGCTACACCTTC. Translated, it gives CASSPDRGSYGYTF.